This is a list of T cell receptor beta chains from one sample in a study of technical replicates of blood from a handful of donors. The method was immunoSEQ multiplex PCR; TCRdb's version includes in-frame clones alone and lacks a portion of them. The sample comprises around 86,000 clones, 90% to 98% of which are singletons, and 0.2% rests with the top ten. The sample consisted of T cells isolated from PBMCs. These receptors were taken from a human donor in good health. Both conserved end residues are part of each CDR3. Part of the rows lack a size; the others show once, few, many or a class for expanded clones.

CASSVHSSGEGSGTQYF	TRBV13	-	TRBJ2-5
CASSPALQLNYGYTF	TRBV28	-	TRBJ1-2
CASSSQGTSSYEQYF	TRBV28	once	TRBJ2-7
CASSPTLGQEGNQPQHF	TRBV27	-	TRBJ1-5
CASSGKPREPQHF	TRBV25-1	-	TRBJ1-5
CASSDRGFEKLFF	TRBV25-1	-	TRBJ1-4
CASSNRGPFHF	TRBV7-2	-	TRBJ1-6
CASNRGGNTGELFF	TRBV2	-	TRBJ2-2
CASSSPGTPYNEQFF	TRBV7-3	-	TRBJ2-1
CAWSGPLTGESGYGYTF	TRBV30	-	TRBJ1-2
CAKQGSPGELFF	TRBV7-9	-	TRBJ2-2
CASSEGQGYEKLFF	TRBV5-6	-	TRBJ1-4
CASSLDLTDNEKLFF	TRBV11-2	once	TRBJ1-4
CASSLASGTGNYEQYF	TRBV27	-	TRBJ2-7
CASSYSASSYEQYF	TRBV6-5	-	TRBJ2-7
CASSYTGGSSGNTIYF	TRBV6-5	-	TRBJ1-3
CASGLVLGGKTNYGYTF	TRBV12-5	-	TRBJ1-2
CASSLKQGRSYEQYF	TRBV4-1	-	TRBJ2-7
CASSATVLNSPLHF	TRBV9	-	TRBJ1-6
CASSEYGQGRGYEQYF	TRBV6-1	-	TRBJ2-7
CASSGLGIWETQYF	TRBV2	-	TRBJ2-5
CASSPALAGNGEQYF	TRBV4-2	-	TRBJ2-7
CASSQGRGSYNEQFF	TRBV4-1	-	TRBJ2-1
CASSYSTSGQETQYF	TRBV6-5	once	TRBJ2-5
CASSPFGELFF	TRBV11-2	-	TRBJ2-2
CASSLVPGQETQYF	TRBV5-1	-	TRBJ2-5
CASSLGAYEQYF	TRBV5-4	-	TRBJ2-7
CASSPSSSGQFYGYTF	TRBV18	-	TRBJ1-2
CASSPQTGVEQYF	TRBV5-4	-	TRBJ2-7
CATSQLGYEQYF	TRBV15	-	TRBJ2-7